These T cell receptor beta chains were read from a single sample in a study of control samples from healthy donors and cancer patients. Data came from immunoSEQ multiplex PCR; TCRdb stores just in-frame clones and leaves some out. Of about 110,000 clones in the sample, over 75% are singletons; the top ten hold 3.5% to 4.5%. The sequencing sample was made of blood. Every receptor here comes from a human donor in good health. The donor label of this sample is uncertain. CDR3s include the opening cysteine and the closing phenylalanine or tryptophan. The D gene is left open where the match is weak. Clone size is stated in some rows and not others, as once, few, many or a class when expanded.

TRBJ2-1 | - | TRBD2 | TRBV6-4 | TGTGCCAGCAGTGAGACGGCGGGGGACAATGAGCAGTTCTTC | CASSETAGDNEQFF
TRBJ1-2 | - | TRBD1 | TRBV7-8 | TGTGCCAGCAGCCACCCCGACAGGGCCCATTACGGCTACACCTTC | CASSHPDRAHYGYTF
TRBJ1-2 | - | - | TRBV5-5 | TGTGCCAGCAGCGGACCAGGGGAAATTGGCTACACCTTC | CASSGPGEIGYTF
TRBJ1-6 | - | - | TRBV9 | TGTGCCAGCAGCGTACAGGCACATAATTCACCCCTCCACTTT | CASSVQAHNSPLHF
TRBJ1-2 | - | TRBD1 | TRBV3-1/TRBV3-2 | TGTGCCAGCAGCACCCGCCGTGGAGGGGGCAACTATGGCTACACCTTC | CASSTRRGGGNYGYTF
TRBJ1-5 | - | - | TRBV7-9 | TGTGCCAGCAGAAACGGGGGTTCGGGCAATCAGCCCCAGCATTTT | CASRNGGSGNQPQHF
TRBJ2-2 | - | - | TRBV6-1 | TGTGCCAGCAGGGAACACTACATGGACACTAACACCGGGGAGCTGTTTTTT | CASREHYMDTNTGELFF
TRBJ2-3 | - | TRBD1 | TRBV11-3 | TGTGCCAGCAGCTTGGGGACAGGGACTTCGGATACGCAGTATTTT | CASSLGTGTSDTQYF
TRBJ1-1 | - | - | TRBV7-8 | TGTGCCAGCAGCTTAGAACGGCCAGGAGGTGAAGCTTTCTTT | CASSLERPGGEAFF
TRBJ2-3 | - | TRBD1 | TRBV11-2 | TGTGCCAGCAGCTCGGACAGGGGAAGGGCAGATACGCAGTATTTT | CASSSDRGRADTQYF
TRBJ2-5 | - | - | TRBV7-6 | TGTGCCAGCAGCACCTCTCAAGAGACCCAGTACTTC | CASSTSQETQYF
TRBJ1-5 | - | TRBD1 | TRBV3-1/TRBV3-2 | TGTGCCAGCAGTCAAGGACAGGGCCCTAATCAGCCCCAGCATTTT | CASSQGQGPNQPQHF
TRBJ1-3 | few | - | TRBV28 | TGTGCCAGCAGTTCCTTGGGACAATACTCTGGAAACACCATATATTTT | CASSSLGQYSGNTIYF
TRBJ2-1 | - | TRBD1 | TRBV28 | TGTGCCAGCAGTTCATCCGGGACAGGGTCCTACAATGAGCAGTTCTTC | CASSSSGTGSYNEQFF
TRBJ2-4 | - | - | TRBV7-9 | TGTGCCAGCAGCTTAGGCTCAGAGGGCATTCAGTACTTC | CASSLGSEGIQYF
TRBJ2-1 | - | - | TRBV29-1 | TGCAGCTTTTGGGGTAGCTTCAATGAGCAGTTCTTC | CSFWGSFNEQFF
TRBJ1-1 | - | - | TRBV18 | TGTGCCAGCTCACCGGACACTCTTGGAGCTTTCTTT | CASSPDTLGAFF
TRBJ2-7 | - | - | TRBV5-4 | TGTGCCAGCAGCTTGGTACCGGGGCACGAGCAGTACTTC | CASSLVPGHEQYF
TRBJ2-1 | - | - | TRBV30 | TGTGCCTGGGGGGCGGGGACACATGAGCAGTTCTTC | CAWGAGTHEQFF
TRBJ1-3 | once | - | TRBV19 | TGTGCCAGTCACGACGGCGGGTTCTCTGGAAACACCATATATTTT | CASHDGGFSGNTIYF
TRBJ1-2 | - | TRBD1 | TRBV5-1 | TGCGCCAGCAGCCCGGGTCGTGACAGGGTACTGTATGGCTACACCTTC | CASSPGRDRVLYGYTF
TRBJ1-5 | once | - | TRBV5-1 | TGCGCCAGCAGCTTTAGTAGCAATCAGCCCCAGCATTTT | CASSFSSNQPQHF
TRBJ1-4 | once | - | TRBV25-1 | TGTGCCAGCAGTGAAGCGGAGGGCAATTATGAAAAACTGTTTTTT | CASSEAEGNYEKLFF
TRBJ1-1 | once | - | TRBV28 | TGTGCCACAGCAGGACCTCAGGAGCTAGTGAACACTGAAGCTTTCTTT | CATAGPQELVNTEAFF
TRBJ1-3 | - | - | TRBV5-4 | TGTGCCAGCAGCTTGACTGGGGATAGAGGAAACACCATATATTTT | CASSLTGDRGNTIYF
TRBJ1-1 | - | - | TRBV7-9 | TGTGCCAGCAGCTTAGGCCGCCGGGTCGGGGGGACTGAAGCTTTCTTT | CASSLGRRVGGTEAFF
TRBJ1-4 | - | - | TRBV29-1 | TGCAGCGTCCCCCTACCACCTAATGAAAAACTGTTTTTT | CSVPLPPNEKLFF
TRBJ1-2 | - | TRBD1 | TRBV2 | TGTGCCGGAACAGGGGACTATGGCTACACCTTC | CAGTGDYGYTF
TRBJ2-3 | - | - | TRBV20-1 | TGCAGTGCCCAAATCGAGGATACGCAGTATTTT | CSAQIEDTQYF
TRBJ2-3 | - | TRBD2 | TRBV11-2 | TGTGCCAGCAGCCCCCTGGGAGCGGGGTTCACAGATACGCAGTATTTT | CASSPLGAGFTDTQYF
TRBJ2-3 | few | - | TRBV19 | TGTGCCAGTAGTATCCCAGGGATGCCAGATACGCAGTATTTT | CASSIPGMPDTQYF
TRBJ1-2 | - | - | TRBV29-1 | TGCAGCGTTGAAGCGGAGAACTATGGCTACACCTTC | CSVEAENYGYTF
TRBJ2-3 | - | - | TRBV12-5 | TGTGCTAGTGGTTCAGGGTCGGGATCAACAGATACGCAGTATTTT | CASGSGSGSTDTQYF
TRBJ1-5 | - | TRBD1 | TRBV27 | TGTGCCAGCAGTTTTACGACAGGGAACAATCAGCCCCAGCATTTT | CASSFTTGNNQPQHF
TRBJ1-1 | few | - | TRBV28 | TGTGCCAGCAGTCCCCTCCGGGGCGGCATACGTGACACTGAAGCTTTCTTT | CASSPLRGGIRDTEAFF
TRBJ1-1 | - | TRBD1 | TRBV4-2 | TGTGCCAGCAGCCCCGACCGACAGGGAGCGGCTTTCTTT | CASSPDRQGAAFF
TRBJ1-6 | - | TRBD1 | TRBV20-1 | TGCAGTGCTAGTACCGGGACAGCTAATTCACCCCTCCACTTT | CSASTGTANSPLHF
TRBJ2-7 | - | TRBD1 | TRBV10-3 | TGTGCCATCAGTTTTACCGGGACAGGGGCGTTCGAGCAGTACTTC | CAISFTGTGAFEQYF
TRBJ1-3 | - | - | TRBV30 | TGTGCCTGGAGTGCGGAGGGCTTGTCAGGAAACACCATATATTTT | CAWSAEGLSGNTIYF
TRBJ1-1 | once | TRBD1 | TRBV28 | TGTGCCAGCAGCCCCTCACTACAGGGGAAGGAAGCTTTCTTT | CASSPSLQGKEAFF
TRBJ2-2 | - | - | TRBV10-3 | TGTGCCATCAGCGCTGAGGGCACCGGGGAGCTGTTTTTT | CAISAEGTGELFF